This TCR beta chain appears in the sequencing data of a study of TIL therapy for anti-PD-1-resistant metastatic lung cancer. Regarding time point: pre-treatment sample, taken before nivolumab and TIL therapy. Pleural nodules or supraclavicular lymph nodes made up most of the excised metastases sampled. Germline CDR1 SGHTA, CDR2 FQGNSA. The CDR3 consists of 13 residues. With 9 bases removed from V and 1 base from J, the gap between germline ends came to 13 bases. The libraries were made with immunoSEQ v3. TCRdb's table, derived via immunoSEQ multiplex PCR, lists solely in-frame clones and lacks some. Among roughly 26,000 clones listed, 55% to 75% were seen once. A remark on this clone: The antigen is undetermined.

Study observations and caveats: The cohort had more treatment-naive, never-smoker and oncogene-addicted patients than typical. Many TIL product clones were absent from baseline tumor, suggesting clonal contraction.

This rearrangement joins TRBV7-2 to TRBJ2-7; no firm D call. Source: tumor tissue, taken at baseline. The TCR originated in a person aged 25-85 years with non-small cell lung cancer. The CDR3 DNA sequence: TGTGCCAGTACCGGCGGTGGGTCCTACGAGCAGTACTTC. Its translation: CASTGGGSYEQYF. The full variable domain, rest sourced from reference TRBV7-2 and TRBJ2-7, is GAGVSQSPSNKVTEKGKDVELRCDPISGHTALYWYRQSLGQGLEFLIYFQGNSAPDKSGLPSDRFSAERTGGSVSTLTIQRTQQEDSAVYLCASTGGGSYEQYFGPGTRLTVT.